One sample yielded the 20 T cell receptor beta chains listed below, sequenced in a study of PD-L1 blockade in urothelial cancer. Time point denoted: peripheral blood 6 weeks after treatment start. Repertoires were generated with immunoSEQ multiplex PCR, while TCRdb's copy carries only in-frame clones and drops some. The data show around 33,000 clones, nearly 90% seen once. The sequencing here drew on PBMCs, taken around atezolizumab (anti-PD-L1) treatment. The receptors stem from a man older than 75 with urothelial cancer.

This clone was recorded only once. The chain is built from TRBV27 and TRBJ1-2; D perhaps matches TRBD1 (5 bases). Trimming removed 5 bases from V and 2 bases from J, with 9 bases in between. CDR3 length: 13 residues. In germline, CDR1 is MNHEY, CDR2 SMNVEV (reference sequence). The CDR3 here is CASSQGPNYGYTF. The CDR3 DNA reads TGTGCCAGCAGTCAGGGTCCAAACTATGGCTACACCTTC.

This clone was counted a single time. CDR3 in amino acids: CASSPRGFINGYTF. The DNA for the CDR3 is TGTGCCAGCAGCCCCCGGGGTTTCATTAATGGCTACACCTTC. The rearrangement links TRBV28 to TRBJ1-2; unclear D gene. Looked up from germline, CDR1 is MDHEN and CDR2 is SYDVKM. This CDR3 contains 14 residues. V shed 6 bases and J shed 6 bases, with 17 bases lying between them.

The V call is TRBV25-1, the J call TRBJ2-3; D is undetermined. CDR1 MGHDK and CDR2 SYGVNS come from the germline V gene. The CDR3 spans 15 residues. The ends were cut back, 4 bases at V and 3 bases at J, with 14 bases in the middle. The CDR3 bases are TGTGCCAGCAGTGGAGGTGGTTCAATTACAGATACGCAGTATTTT. Amino acid sequence: CASSGGGSITDTQYF. The whole variable domain, filled in from reference TRBV25-1 and TRBJ2-3, reads EADIYQTPRYLVIGTGKKITLECSQTMGHDKMYWYQQDPGMELHLIHYSYGVNSTEKGDLSSESTVSRIRTEHFPLTLESARPSHTSQYLCASSGGGSITDTQYFGPGTRLTVL.

This chain uses TRBV30 with TRBJ2-7; 7 positions agree with TRBD1. Per germline, CDR1 GTSNPN and CDR2 SVGIG (reference sequence). This CDR3 spans 12 amino acids. The junction had 4 bases not matched to a gene; V was cut back by 3 bases and J by 5 bases. CDR3 amino acids: CAWRTGNHEQYF. DNA for the CDR3: TGTGCCTGGAGGACAGGGAACCACGAGCAGTACTTC.

V usage is TRBV19 and J usage is TRBJ2-5; 8 positions match TRBD2. The CDR3 totals 14 residues. Trimming at V came to 5 bases and at J to 5 bases, leaving 7 bases not matched to a gene. The V gene's germline CDR1 is LNHDA and CDR2 SQIVND (reference sequence). The CDR3 reads CASSPWGTRETQYF. As DNA, the CDR3 is TGTGCCAGTAGTCCATGGGGGACTAGGGAGACCCAGTACTTC.

This rearrangement joins TRBV19 to TRBJ2-1, with D possibly being TRBD1 (6 bases). The germline gives CDR1 LNHDA, CDR2 SQIVND (reference sequence). The CDR3 has 16 residues. Deletions cut 0 bases from V and 4 bases from J, with 13 bases between. The CDR3 region has the DNA TGTGCCAGTAGTATAGACCTAGGGGGTAGGTACAATGAGCAGTTCTTC. The encoded protein is CASSIDLGGRYNEQFF.

CDR3 DNA sequence: TGCGCCAGCAGCTTGGTGACAGGAACGTACGAGCAGTACTTC. This gives the protein CASSLVTGTYEQYF. The chain has TRBV5-1 and TRBJ2-7; tentative D call: TRBD1 (6 bases). Germline values: CDR1 SGHRS, CDR2 YFSETQ. Trimming removed 0 bases from V and 4 bases from J, with 11 bases in between. The CDR3 is 14 residues long.

The chain couples TRBV11-3 to TRBJ2-3, with 7 bases lining up with TRBD2. The CDR3 is made up of 15 amino acids. CDR1 SGHNT and CDR2 YENEEA come from the germline V gene. Unmatched junction bases numbered 10, after V lost 4 bases and J lost 6 bases. The CDR3 spells CASSSLAVTGDTQYF. The CDR3 DNA sequence: TGTGCCAGCAGCTCCCTAGCGGTCACGGGGGATACGCAGTATTTT.

The rearrangement joins TRBV18 to TRBJ1-2, with TRBD1 matching over 11 bases. The germline V gene encodes CDR1 KGHSH and CDR2 LQKENI. Trimming removed 2 bases from V and 7 bases from J; junction bases left unmatched: 3. The length of the CDR3 is 14 residues. The DNA of the CDR3 is TGTGCCAGCTCACCAAAGGACAGGGGGCTTGGCTACACCTTC. As protein: CASSPKDRGLGYTF.

The chain has TRBV5-5 and TRBJ2-1; 8 nucleotides match TRBD1. The J segment lost 1 base and the V segment lost 3 bases, leaving 3 bases of the junction unmatched. CDR3 length: 15 amino acids. Germline V gene data show CDR1 as SGHKS and CDR2 as YYEKEE (reference sequence). The chain's CDR3 is CASSWDRSSYNEQFF. The CDR3 nucleotides are TGTGCCAGCAGCTGGGACAGGTCATCCTACAATGAGCAGTTCTTC.

The rearrangement links TRBV7-2 to TRBJ1-1; D gene uncertain. Per the germline V gene, CDR1 is SGHTA and CDR2 is FQGNSA. The CDR3 runs to 14 residues. Trimming removed 5 bases from V and 0 bases from J, with 10 bases in between. CDR3 sequence reads: CASSPTSMNTEAFF. The CDR3 DNA reads TGTGCCAGCAGCCCAACCAGTATGAACACTGAAGCTTTCTTT.

The chain combines TRBV5-1 with TRBJ1-1; D is undetermined. With 5 bases removed from V and 0 bases from J, the gap between germline ends came to 2 bases. This CDR3 has 11 amino acids. Per germline, CDR1 SGHRS and CDR2 YFSETQ. CDR3 residues: CASSMNTEAFF. The CDR3 nucleotides read TGCGCCAGCAGTATGAACACTGAAGCTTTCTTT.

J is TRBJ2-3 and V is TRBV11-3, with 9 bases that match TRBD1. V gave up 6 bases and J gave up 6 bases; unmatched junction bases: 10. The CDR3 extends over 15 amino acids. Germline CDR1 reads SGHNT; CDR2 reads YENEEA. In nucleotides, the CDR3 is TGTGCCAGCAGTCCACAGGGGGCGGCTCGGGATACGCAGTATTTT. Amino acid sequence: CASSPQGAARDTQYF.

J is TRBJ2-1 and V is TRBV7-8; D is unresolved. The length of the CDR3 is 16 residues. The germline V gene encodes CDR1 SGHVS and CDR2 FQNEAQ. The V end lost 0 bases, the J end lost 0 bases, and 9 bases lay between the germline ends. Written as DNA, the CDR3 is TGTGCCAGCAGCTTAGCCGCAGCGAACTCCTACAATGAGCAGTTCTTC. This translates into CASSLAAANSYNEQFF.

The chain carries TRBV5-5 and TRBJ1-1; 12 bases agree with TRBD1. V gave up 4 bases and J gave up 9 bases; unmatched junction bases: 1. The CDR3 extends over 12 amino acids. Looked up from germline, CDR1 is SGHKS and CDR2 is YYEKEE (reference sequence). The CDR3 spells CASSRDRGQAFF. The DNA for the CDR3 is TGTGCCAGCAGCAGGGACAGGGGGCAAGCTTTCTTT.

This sequence joins TRBV19 and TRBJ2-2, with 8 bases matching TRBD2. The CDR3 is 16 residues long. CDR1 and CDR2 (germline): LNHDA, SQIVND (reference sequence). Losses at the gene ends were 6 bases for V and 0 bases for J; bases not matched to a gene: 6. The chain's CDR3 is CASRTRSGTNTGELFF. The CDR3, as DNA: TGTGCCAGTAGAACCCGTAGCGGGACGAACACCGGGGAGCTGTTTTTT.

Points on this clone: This sample also contains other DNA sequences that code for the same CDR3. This rearrangement joins TRBV2 to TRBJ2-7; 8 bases fit TRBD2. V lost 6 bases, J lost 2 bases, and 9 bases stayed unmatched. The CDR3 is 15 amino acids. Germline loops: CDR1 SNHLY, CDR2 FYNNEI. Here the CDR3 DNA reads TGTGCCAGCAGGGCCCTAGCGGGTAGAGCCTACGAGCAGTACTTC. It translates to CASRALAGRAYEQYF.

The V call is TRBV30, the J call TRBJ2-5; 10 positions agree with TRBD1. V was pared by 2 bases and J by 5 bases, with 8 bases of the junction left unmatched. The CDR3 is 15 residues long. In germline, CDR1 is GTSNPN, CDR2 SVGIG (reference sequence). CDR3 protein: CAWSRRQGARETQYF. In DNA form, the CDR3 reads TGTGCCTGGAGTCGCAGACAGGGGGCTCGGGAGACCCAGTACTTC. Drawing the rest from reference TRBV30 and TRBJ2-5, the complete variable domain is SQTIHQWPATLVQPVGSPLSLECTVEGTSNPNLYWYRQAAGRGLQLLFYSVGIGQISSEVPQNLSASRPQDRQFILSSKKLLLSDSGFYLCAWSRRQGARETQYFGPGTRLLVL.

The chain links TRBV7-2 to TRBJ2-1; 8 bases match TRBD1. The CDR3 covers 17 residues. Germline CDR1 is SGHTA and CDR2 is FQGNSA. The V and J ends lost 6 bases and 6 bases, in that order; junction bases with no gene match: 16. CDR3 sequence reads: CASSLRKGQGAFNEQFF. CDR3 DNA: TGTGCCAGCAGTCTTAGGAAGGGGCAGGGGGCTTTCAATGAGCAGTTCTTC.

This chain uses TRBV7-9 with TRBJ1-3, with D hard to call. The CDR3 spans 14 residues. The V end lost 5 bases, the J end lost 8 bases, and 16 bases lay between the germline ends. Germline V gene sequence: CDR1 SEHNR, CDR2 FQNEAQ (reference sequence). CDR3 region: CASSPRVREDTIYF. Here the CDR3 DNA reads TGTGCCAGCAGCCCGAGGGTCCGGGAAGACACCATATATTTT.